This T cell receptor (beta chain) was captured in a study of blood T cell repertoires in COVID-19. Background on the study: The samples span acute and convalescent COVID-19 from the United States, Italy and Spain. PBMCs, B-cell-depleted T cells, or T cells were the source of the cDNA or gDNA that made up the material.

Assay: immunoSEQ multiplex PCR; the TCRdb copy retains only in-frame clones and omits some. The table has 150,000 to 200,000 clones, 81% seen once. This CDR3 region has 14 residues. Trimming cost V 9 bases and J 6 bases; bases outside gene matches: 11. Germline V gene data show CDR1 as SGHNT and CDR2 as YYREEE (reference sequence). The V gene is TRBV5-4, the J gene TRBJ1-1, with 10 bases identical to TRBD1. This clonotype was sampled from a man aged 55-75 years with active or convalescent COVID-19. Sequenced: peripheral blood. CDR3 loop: CATQEGQGRAEAFF. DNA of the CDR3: TGTGCCACCCAGGAGGGACAGGGGAGGGCTGAAGCTTTCTTT.